This section outlines one T cell receptor beta chain sequence together with its context. Its antigen is not yet known. Base qualities are not at hand, and no much larger clone is one base apart. The data are from a study of T cell clones after liver transplantation (dated by TCRdb to between 2019 and 2020). At the level of the whole study: ITN030ST, the source of the samples, was a randomized trial that attempted immunosuppression withdrawal within 2 years of liver transplantation. Donor-reactive T cell clones were identified by TCRbeta sequencing after a pre-transplant mixed lymphocyte reaction and then tracked in post-transplant blood. As an antigen-independent comparator for donor-reactive sequences, third party-reactive TCRbeta sequences were also identified from pre-transplant MLRs. Of the eight recipients, a few were HCV-positive, while the remaining recipients had been transplanted for non-autoimmune, non-viral indications. Subjects received no induction therapy and standard immunosuppression until randomization at 12-24 months post-transplant. To count as tolerant, a recipient had to stay completely off immunosuppression for at least one year without liver enzymes climbing beyond twice the upper limit of normal. Blood samples were collected pre-transplant, pre-randomization before withdrawal, and post-randomization after either full withdrawal or failed withdrawal. A cohort of 8 liver transplant recipients was studied, of whom 3 were classified as tolerant and 5 as non-tolerant. General findings and caveats noted by the study authors: In 5 of 8 subjects, circulating donor-reactive CD4 TCRbeta sequences decreased significantly after transplant, regardless of tolerance or HCV status. The conclusions were considered preliminary, being limited by small, heterogeneous patient numbers and non-standardized post-transplant time points. Once repertoire turnover was taken into account, donor-reactive detection showed a significant reduction for CD4 in 7 of 8 subjects and for CD8 in 8 of 8. Without allograft tissue specimens, donor-reactive T cells may have migrated into the graft rather than being deleted. Donor-reactive sequences decreased more than third party-reactive sequences, which suggests partial antigen-specific deletion that was not related to withdrawal success. In a couple of subjects, low numbers of available donor cells limited the measurable donor-reactive repertoire.

Clipping removes 4 bases from V and 9 bases from J, with 6 as the unmatched junction base count. Taken from cysteine to phenylalanine, the CDR3 has 14 residues. Here the CDR3 DNA is all that survives: 42 bases in frame from base 1. The germline V gene specifies SGHTA as CDR1 and FQGNSA as CDR2. Unstimulated PBMCs, after thawing, were stained for CD3, CD4 and CD8 and then FACS-sorted into CD3+CD4+ and CD3+CD8+ populations. All 8 studied subjects were randomized to withdrawal of immunosuppression. The Qiagen DNeasy Blood and Tissue Kit was used for isolation of genomic DNA. High-throughput TCRbeta CDR3 sequencing of frozen genomic DNA was performed by immunoSEQ, with PCR amplification, mapping, bias correction and internal controls included. The study's processing was this. Only productive rearrangements were retained, with each unique TCRbeta sequence defined by its CDR3 nucleotide sequence together with its V and J gene. A sequence counted as donor-reactive only if the sequence showed at least 5-fold expansion in CFSE-low cells compared with unstimulated pre-transplant cells and had a frequency of at least 0.01%. To ensure at least 90% detection power, minimum frequency thresholds were set for each subject based on that subject's lowest-template unstimulated sample. Jensen-Shannon divergence between the top 1000 TCRbeta sequences post- versus pre-transplant served as the measure of repertoire turnover. Changes in detection of donor-reactive sequences were tested with two-sided Fisher's exact tests. TCRdb took over this immuneACCESS table, retaining in-frame rearrangements with V and J assigned. Such tables are incomplete; in checked studies, under half of the missing clones stem from an unresolved V gene, and the remainder is unexplained. D and trimming were read from the DNA, whereas the V and J calls and clone size are those reported in that table. Within this sample are some 6,000 clones, with roughly three quarters of them counted one time only. The biggest ten clones account for 10% to 15% of the sample.

This sequence was found in a human patient who received a liver transplant. After a transplant, some T cells may be of graft donor origin. This receptor chain uses TRBV7-2 and TRBJ2-1; the central 10 bases match TRBD1. The material was CD8+ T cells from blood, obtained approximately 3.5 years after liver transplant. The DNA reads as follows: TGTGCCAGCAGCTCCTACGGACAGGGGGGTGAGCAGTTCTTC. It specifies CASSSYGQGGEQFF.